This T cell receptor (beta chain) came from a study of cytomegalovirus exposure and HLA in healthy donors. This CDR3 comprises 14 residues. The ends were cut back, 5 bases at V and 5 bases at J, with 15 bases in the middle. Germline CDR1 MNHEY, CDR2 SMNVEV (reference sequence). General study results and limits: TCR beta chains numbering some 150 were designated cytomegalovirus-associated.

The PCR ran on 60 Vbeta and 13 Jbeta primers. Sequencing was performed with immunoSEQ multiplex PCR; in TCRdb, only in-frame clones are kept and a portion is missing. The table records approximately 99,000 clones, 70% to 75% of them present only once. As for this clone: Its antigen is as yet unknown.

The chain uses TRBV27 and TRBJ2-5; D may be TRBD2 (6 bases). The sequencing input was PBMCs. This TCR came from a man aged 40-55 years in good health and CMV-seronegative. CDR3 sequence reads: CASSPLPRDETQYF. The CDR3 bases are TGTGCCAGCAGTCCCCTCCCGCGGGATGAGACCCAGTACTTC.